This TCR beta chain was sequenced for a study of blood T cell repertoires in COVID-19. Study as a whole: Nucleic acid was either cDNA or gDNA, and it came from T cells, B-cell-depleted T cells, or PBMCs.

Under the authors' procedure: Scientists estimated how many nucleated cells there were by amplifying reference gene primers. The protocol was immunoSEQ multiplex PCR, while the TCRdb copy is restricted to in-frame clones and leaves out a portion. The V and J calls and clone size come from that table; D and trimming were worked out from the DNA. The top ten clones hold around 3% of a sample with about 370,000 clones, about 90% of them seen once. This CDR3 has 16 residues. Germline trimming cut 3 bases from V and 5 bases from J; bases unmatched to any gene: 11. Germline V gene sequence: CDR1 SEHNR, CDR2 FQNEAQ (reference sequence).

V and J are TRBV7-9 and TRBJ1-2, with 8 bases identical to TRBD1. The receptor's source is a woman in her twenties or thirties with COVID-19, enrolled during active disease. Sequenced input: peripheral blood. The CDR3 here is CASSLEGQGSLYGYTF. The CDR3 DNA is TGTGCCAGCAGCTTGGAAGGACAGGGATCATTATATGGCTACACCTTC.